Listed below are T cell receptor beta chains from one sample, sequenced in a study of T-cell reconstitution after alpha-beta-depleted transplantation in children. Each CDR3 protein is one row after TCRdb ran MiXCR on the PCR reads. The sample carries hundreds of thousands of distinct CDR3 sequences, around 13% recorded once. Here the sequenced sample was PBMCs, taken before TCRalphabeta/CD19-depleted stem cell transplant. These TCRs come from a girl under 10 years old with congenital amegakaryocytic thrombocytopenia, due to receive a stem cell transplant. Each CDR3 is given without its conserved first and last residue. Fields, in order: V gene, CDR3 protein.

>TRBV7-9
ASSLPGDLYEQY
>TRBV5-1
ASILTSGRPVKWEQF
>TRBV11-2
ASSFFPSGGSVRETQY
>TRBV20-1
SAPEGGETQY
>TRBV20-1
SARDLTGPANTGELF
>TRBV29-1
SVVGEWGYGYT
>TRBV6-1
ASNPWRTDYNEQF
>TRBV5-1
ASSGSGTVNTGELF
>TRBV6-5
ASSYEAGATNIQY
>TRBV11-2
ASSSFYEQGEQY
>TRBV7-9
ASSLVVYEQY
>TRBV7-2
ASSLLAGEFYEQY
>TRBV12-3/TRBV12-4
ASQLGSYFGEQF
>TRBV5-5
ASRTSLAGVGNEQF
>TRBV7-2
ASSLERPTVEF
>TRBV12-3/TRBV12-4
ASSPSKTGESGYT
>TRBV20-1
SARPGRSTGELF
>TRBV12-3/TRBV12-4
ASTRSNEQF
>TRBV20-1
SARDFDREGTEAF
>TRBV15
ATSSDRDPNEQF
>TRBV25-1
ASSESGSRVEKLF
>TRBV5-1
ASSLRTGNYEQY
>TRBV7-2
ASSRQILSGNTIY
>TRBV12-3/TRBV12-4
ASSPHDRSPLH
>TRBV2
ASAGTGNNEQF
>TRBV28
ASTAPGSPTGELF
>TRBV7-2
ASSLVDRDLLSGYT
>TRBV10-3
AIAPPREGNEQF
>TRBV12-3/TRBV12-4
ASSPQTGALKTQY